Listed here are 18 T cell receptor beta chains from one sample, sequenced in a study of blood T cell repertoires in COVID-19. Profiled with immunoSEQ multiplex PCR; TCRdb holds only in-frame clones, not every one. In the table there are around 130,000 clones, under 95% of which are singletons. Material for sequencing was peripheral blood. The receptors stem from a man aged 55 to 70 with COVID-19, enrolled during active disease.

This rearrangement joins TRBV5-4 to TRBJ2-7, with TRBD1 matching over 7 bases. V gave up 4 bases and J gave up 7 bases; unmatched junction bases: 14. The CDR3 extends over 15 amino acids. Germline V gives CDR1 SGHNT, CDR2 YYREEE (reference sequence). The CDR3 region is CASSPGQPRLGEQYF. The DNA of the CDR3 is TGTGCCAGCAGCCCGGGACAGCCCAGACTCGGAGAGCAGTACTTC.

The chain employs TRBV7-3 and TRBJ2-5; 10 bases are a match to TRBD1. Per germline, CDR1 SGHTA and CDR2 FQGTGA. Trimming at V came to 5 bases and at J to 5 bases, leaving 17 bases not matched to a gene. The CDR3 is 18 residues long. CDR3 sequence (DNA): TGTGCCAGCAGCGAAACTCCGGGGACAGGGGCCGCATTTGAGACCCAGTACTTC. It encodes CASSETPGTGAAFETQYF.

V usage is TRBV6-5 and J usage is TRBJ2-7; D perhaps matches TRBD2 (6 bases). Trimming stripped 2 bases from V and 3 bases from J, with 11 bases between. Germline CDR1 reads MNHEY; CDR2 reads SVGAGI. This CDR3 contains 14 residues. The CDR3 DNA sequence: TGTGCCAGCAGTTACAGGCGGGATTTCTACGAGCAGTACTTC. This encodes CASSYRRDFYEQYF.

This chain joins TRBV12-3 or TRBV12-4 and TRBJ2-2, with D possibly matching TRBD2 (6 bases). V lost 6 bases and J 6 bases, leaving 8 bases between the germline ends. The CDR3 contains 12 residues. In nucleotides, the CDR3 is TGTGCCAGCAGGCGCGGGGCCGGGGAGCTGTTTTTT. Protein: CASRRGAGELFF.

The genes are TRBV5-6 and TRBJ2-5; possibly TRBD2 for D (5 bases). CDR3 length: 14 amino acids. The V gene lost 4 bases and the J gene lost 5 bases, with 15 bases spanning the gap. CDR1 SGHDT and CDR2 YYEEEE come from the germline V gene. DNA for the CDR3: TGTGCCAGCAGCCCCGGGCCGGGGAGCGAGACCCAGTACTTC. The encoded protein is CASSPGPGSETQYF.

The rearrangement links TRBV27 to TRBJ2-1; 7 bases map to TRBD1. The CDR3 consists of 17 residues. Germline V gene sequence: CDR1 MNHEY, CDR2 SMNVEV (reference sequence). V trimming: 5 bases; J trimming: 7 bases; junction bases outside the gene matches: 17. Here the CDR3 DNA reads TGTGCCAGCAGTATACTCTCCACAGGGGCTACTGGGAATGAGCAGTTCTTC. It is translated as CASSILSTGATGNEQFF.

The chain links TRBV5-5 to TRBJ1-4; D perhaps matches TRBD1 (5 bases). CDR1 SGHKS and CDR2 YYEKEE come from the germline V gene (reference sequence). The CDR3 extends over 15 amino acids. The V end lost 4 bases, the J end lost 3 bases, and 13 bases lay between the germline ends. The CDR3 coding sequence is TGTGCCAGCAGCCCGCACAGGCTACCTAATGAAAAACTGTTTTTT. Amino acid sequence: CASSPHRLPNEKLFF.

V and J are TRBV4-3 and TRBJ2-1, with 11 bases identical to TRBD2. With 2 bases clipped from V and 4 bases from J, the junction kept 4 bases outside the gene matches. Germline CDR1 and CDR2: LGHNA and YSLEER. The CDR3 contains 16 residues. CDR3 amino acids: CASSQTSGSRYNEQFF. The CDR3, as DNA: TGCGCCAGCAGCCAAACTAGCGGGAGTCGGTACAATGAGCAGTTCTTC.

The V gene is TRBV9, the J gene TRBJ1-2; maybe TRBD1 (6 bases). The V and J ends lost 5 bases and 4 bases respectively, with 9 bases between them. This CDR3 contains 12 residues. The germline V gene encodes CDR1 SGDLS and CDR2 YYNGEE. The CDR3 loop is CASRRGFYGYTF. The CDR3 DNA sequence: TGTGCCAGCAGGAGGGGGTTCTATGGCTACACCTTC.

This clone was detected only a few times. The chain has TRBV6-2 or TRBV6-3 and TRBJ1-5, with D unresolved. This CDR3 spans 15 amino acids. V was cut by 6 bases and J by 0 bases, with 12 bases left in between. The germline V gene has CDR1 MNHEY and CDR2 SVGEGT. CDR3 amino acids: CASSKAGYSNQPQHF. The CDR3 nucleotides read TGTGCCAGCAGCAAGGCAGGCTATAGCAATCAGCCCCAGCATTTT.

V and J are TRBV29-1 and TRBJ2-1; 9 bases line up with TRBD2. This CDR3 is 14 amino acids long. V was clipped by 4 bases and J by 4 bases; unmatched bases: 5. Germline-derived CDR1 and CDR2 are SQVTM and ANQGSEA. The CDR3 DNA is TGCAGCGTTGCCACTAGCGGGCGGTACAATGAGCAGTTCTTC. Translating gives CSVATSGRYNEQFF.

CDR3 sequence reads: CASSKALAGGSGNTIYF. In DNA form, the CDR3 reads TGTGCCAGCAGCAAAGCGCTGGCAGGGGGGTCCGGAAACACCATATATTTT. The genes are TRBV21-1 and TRBJ1-3; the table gives TRBD1 as D, unverified against the DNA. TRBV21-1 is shown as a pseudogene. This CDR3 is 17 amino acids long.

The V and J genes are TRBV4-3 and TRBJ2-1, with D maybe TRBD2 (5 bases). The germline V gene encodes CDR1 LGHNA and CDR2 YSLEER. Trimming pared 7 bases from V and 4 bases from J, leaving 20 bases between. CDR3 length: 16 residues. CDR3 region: CASTGNFGSGYNEQFF. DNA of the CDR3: TGCGCCAGCACGGGGAATTTTGGGAGTGGGTACAATGAGCAGTTCTTC.

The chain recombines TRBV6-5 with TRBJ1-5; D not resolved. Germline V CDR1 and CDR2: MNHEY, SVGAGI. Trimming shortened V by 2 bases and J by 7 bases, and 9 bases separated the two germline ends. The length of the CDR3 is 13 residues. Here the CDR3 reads CASSYDGAQPQHF. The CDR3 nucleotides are TGTGCCAGCAGTTACGACGGAGCGCAGCCCCAGCATTTT.

The CDR3 protein is CASSPVSGGETQYF. As DNA, the CDR3 is TGTGCCAGCTCTCCGGTTTCCGGCGGAGAGACCCAGTACTTC. V usage is TRBV18 and J usage is TRBJ2-5; no definite D call. Between the trimmed V and J ends, which lost 6 bases and 4 bases, there was a span of 15 bases. Germline V gene data show CDR1 as KGHSH and CDR2 as LQKENI. The CDR3 consists of 14 residues.

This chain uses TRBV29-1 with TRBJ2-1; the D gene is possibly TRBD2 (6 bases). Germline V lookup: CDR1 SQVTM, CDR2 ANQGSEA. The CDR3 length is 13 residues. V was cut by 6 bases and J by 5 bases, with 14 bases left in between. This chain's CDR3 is CSVTSFGNNEQFF. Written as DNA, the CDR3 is TGCAGCGTGACTAGTTTTGGAAACAATGAGCAGTTCTTC.

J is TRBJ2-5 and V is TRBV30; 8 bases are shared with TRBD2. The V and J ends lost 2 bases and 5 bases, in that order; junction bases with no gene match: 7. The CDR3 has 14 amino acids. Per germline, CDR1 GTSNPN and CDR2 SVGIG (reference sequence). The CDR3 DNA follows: TGTGCCTGGAGTACCATACTAGCGGAGGAGACCCAGTACTTC. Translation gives CAWSTILAEETQYF.

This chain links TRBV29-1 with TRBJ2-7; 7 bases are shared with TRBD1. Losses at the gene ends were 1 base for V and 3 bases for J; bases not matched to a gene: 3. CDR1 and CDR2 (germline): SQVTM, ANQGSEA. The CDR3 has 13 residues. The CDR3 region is CSVEGPGGYEQYF. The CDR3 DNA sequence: TGCAGCGTTGAAGGGCCAGGGGGCTACGAGCAGTACTTC.